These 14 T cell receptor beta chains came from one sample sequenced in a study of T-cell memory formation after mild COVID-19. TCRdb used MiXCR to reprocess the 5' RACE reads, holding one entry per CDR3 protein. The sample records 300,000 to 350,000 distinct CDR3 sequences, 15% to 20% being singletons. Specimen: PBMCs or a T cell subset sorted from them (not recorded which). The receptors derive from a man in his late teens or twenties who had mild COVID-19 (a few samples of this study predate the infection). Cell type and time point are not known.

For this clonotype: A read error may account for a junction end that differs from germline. CDR3: CASSSRGPQETQYF. DNA for the CDR3: TGTGCTAGCAGCTCGCGGGGGCCCCAAGAGACCCAGTACTTC. V usage is TRBV7-7 and J usage is TRBJ2-5; tentatively, D is TRBD2 (7 bases). Germline-derived CDR1 and CDR2 are SSHAT and FNYEAQ (reference sequence). This CDR3 contains 14 residues. Complete variable domain (other parts from reference TRBV7-7 and TRBJ2-5): GAGVSQSPRYKVTKRGQDVTLRCDPISSHATLYWYQQALGQGPEFLTYFNYEAQPDKSGLPSDRFSAERPEGSISTLTIQRTEQRDSAMYRCASSSRGPQETQYFGPGTRLLVL.

CDR3: CASSYLPAGPYEQYV. CDR3 DNA: TGTGCCAGCAGTTACCTTCCGGCGGGCCCCTACGAGCAGTACGTC. V is TRBV6-6 and J is TRBJ2-7, with D perhaps TRBD2 (5 bases). This CDR3 region has 15 residues. With 2 bases removed from V and 2 bases from J, the gap between germline ends came to 13 bases. Germline lookup yields CDR1 MNHNY and CDR2 SVGAGI (reference sequence).

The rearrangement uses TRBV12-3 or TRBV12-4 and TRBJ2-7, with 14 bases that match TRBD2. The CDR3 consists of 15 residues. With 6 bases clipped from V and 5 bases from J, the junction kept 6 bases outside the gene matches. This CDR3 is CASSETSGGANEQYF. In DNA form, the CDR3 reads TGTGCCAGCAGCGAGACTAGCGGGGGGGCCAACGAGCAGTACTTC.

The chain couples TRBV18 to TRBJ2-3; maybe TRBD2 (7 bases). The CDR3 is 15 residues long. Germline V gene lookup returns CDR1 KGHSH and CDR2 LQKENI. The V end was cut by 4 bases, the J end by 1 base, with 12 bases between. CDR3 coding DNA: TGTGCCAGCTCACGGGGGGGCCTTGGCACAGATACGCAGTATTTT. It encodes CASSRGGLGTDTQYF.

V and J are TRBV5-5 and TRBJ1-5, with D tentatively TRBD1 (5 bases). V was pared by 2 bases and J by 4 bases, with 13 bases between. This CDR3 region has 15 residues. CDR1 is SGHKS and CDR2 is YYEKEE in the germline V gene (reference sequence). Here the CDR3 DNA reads TGTGCCAGCAGCTTTTGGGGGACCCAGAATCAGCCCCAGCATTTT. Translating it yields CASSFWGTQNQPQHF.

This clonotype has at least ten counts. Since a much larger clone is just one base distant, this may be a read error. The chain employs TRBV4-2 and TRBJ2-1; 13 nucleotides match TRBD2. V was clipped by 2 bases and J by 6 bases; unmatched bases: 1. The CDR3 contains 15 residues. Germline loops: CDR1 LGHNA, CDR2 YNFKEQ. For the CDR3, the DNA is TGTGCCAGCAGCCAAACTAGCGGGGGGGCCAATGAGCAGTTCTTC. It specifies CASSQTSGGANEQFF.

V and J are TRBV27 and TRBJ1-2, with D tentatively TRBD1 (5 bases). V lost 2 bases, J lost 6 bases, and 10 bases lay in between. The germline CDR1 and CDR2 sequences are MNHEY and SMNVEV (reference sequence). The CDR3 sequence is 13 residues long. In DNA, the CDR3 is TGTGCCAGCAGTTTAGGGGGAGCGAATGGCTACACCTTC. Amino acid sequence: CASSLGGANGYTF.

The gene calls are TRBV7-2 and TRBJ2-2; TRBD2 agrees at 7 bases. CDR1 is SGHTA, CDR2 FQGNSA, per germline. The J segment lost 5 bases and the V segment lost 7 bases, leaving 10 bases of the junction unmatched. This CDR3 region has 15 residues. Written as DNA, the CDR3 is TGTGCCAGCATGCTCCCTGGGGGGGGGACCGGGGAGCTGTTTTTT. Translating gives CASMLPGGGTGELFF.

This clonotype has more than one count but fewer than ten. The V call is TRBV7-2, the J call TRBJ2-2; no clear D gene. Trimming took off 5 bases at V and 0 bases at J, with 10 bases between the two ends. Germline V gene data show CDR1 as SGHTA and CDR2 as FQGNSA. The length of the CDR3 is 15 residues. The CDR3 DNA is TGTGCCAGCAGCCGCAGGTTCGCGAACACCGGGGAGCTGTTTTTT. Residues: CASSRRFANTGELFF.

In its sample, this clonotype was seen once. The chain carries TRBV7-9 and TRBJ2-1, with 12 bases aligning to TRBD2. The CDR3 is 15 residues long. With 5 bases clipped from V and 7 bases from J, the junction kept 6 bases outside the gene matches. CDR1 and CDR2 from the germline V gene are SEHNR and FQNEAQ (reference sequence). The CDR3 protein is CASSGLAGGPNEQFF. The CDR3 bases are TGTGCCAGCAGCGGGCTAGCGGGGGGGCCAAATGAGCAGTTCTTC.

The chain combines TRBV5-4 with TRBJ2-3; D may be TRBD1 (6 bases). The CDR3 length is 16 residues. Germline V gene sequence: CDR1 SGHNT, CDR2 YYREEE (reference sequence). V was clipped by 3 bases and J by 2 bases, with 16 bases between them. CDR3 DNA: TGTGCCAGCAGCTCTACCGGGACATGGGTCACAGATACGCAGTATTTT. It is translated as CASSSTGTWVTDTQYF.

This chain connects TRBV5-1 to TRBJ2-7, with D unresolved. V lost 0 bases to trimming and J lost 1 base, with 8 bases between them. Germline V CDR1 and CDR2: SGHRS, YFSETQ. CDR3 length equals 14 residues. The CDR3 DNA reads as TGCGCCAGCAGCTTGGGATCCGAGTCCTACGAGCAGTACGTC. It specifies CASSLGSESYEQYV.

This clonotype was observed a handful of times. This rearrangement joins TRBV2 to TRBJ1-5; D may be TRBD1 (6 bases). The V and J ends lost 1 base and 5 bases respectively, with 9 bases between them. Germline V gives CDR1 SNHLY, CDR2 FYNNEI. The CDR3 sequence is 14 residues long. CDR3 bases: TGTGCCAGCAGTGAAGACAGGGCCGATCAGCCCCAGCATTTT. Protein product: CASSEDRADQPQHF.

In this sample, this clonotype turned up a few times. CDR3 bases: TGCGCCAGCACCAAGGGACAGGGAAGGGGGCATTATGGCTACACCTTC. This sequence encodes CASTKGQGRGHYGYTF. V usage is TRBV5-1 and J usage is TRBJ1-2, with 9 bases that match TRBD1. V lost 6 bases, J lost 5 bases, and 14 bases stayed unmatched. Per the germline V gene, CDR1 is SGHRS and CDR2 is YFSETQ. The length of the CDR3 is 16 residues.